One and the same sample provided the 5 T cell receptor beta chains below, sequenced in a study of blood T cell repertoires in COVID-19. Assay used: immunoSEQ multiplex PCR; TCRdb lists only in-frame clones, some missing. The table lists about 210,000 clones, about nine tenths of them singletons, with around 4.8% in the top ten. The sample consisted of peripheral blood. The receptors here all came from a middle-aged woman with acute or convalescent COVID-19.

This chain uses TRBV19 with TRBJ1-3; 10 bases align to TRBD1. The J segment lost 1 base and the V segment lost 5 bases, leaving 11 bases of the junction unmatched. CDR1 and CDR2 from the germline V gene are LNHDA and SQIVND (reference sequence). The CDR3 runs to 18 residues. CDR3 sequence (DNA): TGTGCCAGTAGTTCGTCCCCCTGGGACAGGGGTTCTGGAAACACCATATATTTT. The encoded protein is CASSSSPWDRGSGNTIYF. Supplemented by reference TRBV19 and TRBJ1-3, the full variable domain reads DGGITQSPKYLFRKEGQNVTLSCEQNLNHDAMYWYRQDPGQGLRLIYYSQIVNDFQKGDIAEGYSVSREKKESFPLTVTSAQKNPTAFYLCASSSSPWDRGSGNTIYFGEGSWLTVV.

The rearrangement joins TRBV3-1 (or the pseudogene TRBV3-2) to TRBJ2-5, with 7 bases that match TRBD2. Germline trimming cut 4 bases from V and 1 base from J; bases unmatched to any gene: 9. Germline values: CDR1 LGHDT, CDR2 YNNKEL (reference sequence). The CDR3 loop spans 16 amino acids. This chain's CDR3 is CASSRVAGFLQETQYF. The DNA of the CDR3 is TGTGCCAGCAGCCGGGTAGCGGGCTTCCTCCAAGAGACCCAGTACTTC.

The gene calls are TRBV9 and TRBJ2-5, with 9 bases fitting TRBD1. This CDR3 is built from 14 residues. J lost 4 bases, V lost 3 bases, and 4 bases had no gene match. In germline, CDR1 is SGDLS, CDR2 YYNGEE. The CDR3 bases are TGTGCCAGCAGCGACAGGGGGCGAGGAGAGACCCAGTACTTC. Protein product: CASSDRGRGETQYF.

This chain joins TRBV4-1 and TRBJ1-5, with TRBD1 as a possible D gene (6 bases). Trimming cost V 1 base and J 6 bases, with 19 bases left between them. The CDR3 has 17 amino acids. Germline values: CDR1 MGHRA, CDR2 YSYEKL. The chain's CDR3 is CASSQGRPGQGSQPQHF. The CDR3 DNA reads as TGCGCCAGCAGCCAAGGTAGGCCCGGGCAGGGGAGTCAGCCCCAGCATTTT.

The genes are TRBV7-8 and TRBJ2-1, with 9 bases that match TRBD2. CDR1 and CDR2 (germline): SGHVS, FQNEAQ. CDR3 length: 15 amino acids. V trimming: 2 bases; J trimming: 1 base; junction bases outside the gene matches: 0. CDR3 nucleotides: TGTGCCAGCAGCTTACTAGCGGGGTCCTACAATGAGCAGTTCTTC. It is translated as CASSLLAGSYNEQFF.